This T cell receptor beta chain was identified in a study of T cell repertoires in cytomegalovirus infection. TCRdb passed the reads through MiXCR, listing each CDR3 protein once. The sample holds some 150,000 distinct CDR3 sequences, roughly a quarter seen once. The sequencing input was PBMCs. The TCR sequence derives from a human donor in good health (CMV status not recorded). Some clones in this sample may be carry-over from other donors' samples.

The DNA for the CDR3 is TGTGCCAGCAGACCCGAAGGGTTGGAAGCTTTCTTT. It yields the protein CASRPEGLEAFF. This chain uses TRBV12-3 or TRBV12-4 with TRBJ1-1; D not resolved. V lost 6 bases and J lost 8, with 13 bases in between. CDR3 size: 12 residues.